This is a list of T cell receptor beta chains from one sample in a study of OX40 agonist ivuxolimab in advanced cancers. Produced via immunoSEQ multiplex PCR; TCRdb's table is partial and in-frame only. This sample has over 75,000 clones; 75% to 95% occur once, and the top ten carry 8.7%. The sequenced sample was CD4+ or CD8+ T cells sorted from blood, obtained in a trial of the OX40 agonist ivuxolimab. The receptors were sampled from an adult with an advanced solid tumor such as melanoma, head and neck, liver or kidney cancer. The CDR3 runs from the conserved cysteine through the conserved F or W. Fields, in order: J gene, D gene, clone size, V gene, CDR3 protein, CDR3 DNA. D genes are given only for firm matches. Clone size appears in some rows only: once, few, many, or a class for an expanded clone.

J gene: TRBJ2-5; D gene: -; clone size: -; V gene: TRBV29-1; CDR3 protein: CSVEGGLNQETQYF; CDR3 DNA: TGCAGCGTTGAAGGGGGACTGAACCAAGAGACCCAGTACTTC
J gene: TRBJ1-2; D gene: -; clone size: -; V gene: TRBV7-2; CDR3 protein: CASSYGNRPYYGYTF; CDR3 DNA: TGTGCCAGCAGCTATGGCAACAGGCCTTACTATGGCTACACCTTC
J gene: TRBJ2-1; D gene: -; clone size: -; V gene: TRBV18; CDR3 protein: CASSPGRGPASGEQFF; CDR3 DNA: TGTGCCAGCTCACCAGGTAGGGGACCCGCCTCGGGTGAGCAGTTCTTC
J gene: TRBJ2-2; D gene: -; clone size: -; V gene: TRBV7-3; CDR3 protein: CASSFGVGELFF; CDR3 DNA: TGTGCCAGCAGCTTCGGGGTCGGGGAGCTGTTTTTT
J gene: TRBJ1-1; D gene: -; clone size: -; V gene: TRBV11-2; CDR3 protein: CASSLGSGPRTTEAFF; CDR3 DNA: TGTGCCAGCAGCTTAGGTTCGGGGCCACGAACCACTGAAGCTTTCTTT
J gene: TRBJ2-7; D gene: TRBD2; clone size: -; V gene: TRBV19; CDR3 protein: CASREREGSSYEQYF; CDR3 DNA: TGTGCCAGTAGAGAGCGGGAGGGCAGCTCCTACGAGCAGTACTTC
J gene: TRBJ2-6; D gene: TRBD1; clone size: -; V gene: TRBV27; CDR3 protein: CASRQGIGVNVLTF; CDR3 DNA: TGTGCCAGCAGACAGGGGATCGGGGTCAACGTCCTGACTTTC
J gene: TRBJ2-1; D gene: TRBD2; clone size: -; V gene: TRBV5-1; CDR3 protein: CASSWGLAGVKAEQFF; CDR3 DNA: TGCGCCAGCAGCTGGGGACTAGCGGGAGTGAAGGCTGAGCAGTTCTTC
J gene: TRBJ1-1; D gene: TRBD1; clone size: -; V gene: TRBV30; CDR3 protein: CAWNRGRGISEAFF; CDR3 DNA: TGTGCCTGGAACAGGGGGAGGGGGATCTCTGAAGCTTTCTTT
J gene: TRBJ2-6; D gene: -; clone size: -; V gene: TRBV19; CDR3 protein: CASSIAWGGVSGANVLTF; CDR3 DNA: TGTGCCAGTAGTATAGCCTGGGGTGGGGTCTCTGGGGCCAACGTCCTGACTTTC
J gene: TRBJ2-2; D gene: -; clone size: -; V gene: TRBV19; CDR3 protein: CASSIEGFTGELFF; CDR3 DNA: TGTGCCAGTAGTATAGAGGGATTCACCGGGGAGCTGTTTTTT
J gene: TRBJ1-5; D gene: TRBD1; clone size: few; V gene: TRBV5-8; CDR3 protein: CASSWRRTTGPQPQHF; CDR3 DNA: TGTGCCAGCAGCTGGAGGAGGACGACAGGGCCTCAGCCCCAGCATTTT
J gene: TRBJ2-7; D gene: TRBD2; clone size: -; V gene: TRBV2; CDR3 protein: CASSEGGTSGRAYEQYF; CDR3 DNA: TGTGCCAGCAGTGAAGGTGGGACTAGCGGGAGGGCCTACGAGCAGTACTTC
J gene: TRBJ2-1; D gene: -; clone size: -; V gene: TRBV6-5; CDR3 protein: CASSSGNEQFF; CDR3 DNA: TGTGCCAGTTCAAGCGGGAATGAGCAGTTCTTC
J gene: TRBJ2-5; D gene: -; clone size: -; V gene: TRBV6-6; CDR3 protein: CASSYRFGGTETQYF; CDR3 DNA: TGTGCCAGCAGTTACCGCTTTGGGGGGACAGAGACCCAGTACTTC
J gene: TRBJ2-7; D gene: -; clone size: -; V gene: TRBV4-1; CDR3 protein: CASSHFQGNGYEQYF; CDR3 DNA: TGCGCCAGCAGCCACTTCCAGGGGAATGGGTACGAGCAGTACTTC
J gene: TRBJ1-4; D gene: -; clone size: -; V gene: TRBV29-1; CDR3 protein: CSVEEETTNEKLFF; CDR3 DNA: TGCAGCGTTGAAGAGGAGACAACTAATGAAAAACTGTTTTTT